These 23 T cell receptor beta chains came from one sample sequenced in a study of OX40 agonist ivuxolimab in advanced cancers. Clones were sequenced by immunoSEQ multiplex PCR, and TCRdb holds only the in-frame ones, with some missing. This table holds about 100,000 clones, roughly 93% found once. The sample consisted of CD4+ or CD8+ T cells sorted from blood, taken in a trial of the OX40 agonist ivuxolimab. These receptors came from an adult with an advanced solid tumor such as melanoma, head and neck, liver or kidney cancer.

V usage is TRBV5-1 and J usage is TRBJ2-5; 8 bases align to TRBD2. Unmatched junction bases numbered 7, after V lost 4 bases and J lost 5 bases. CDR1 is SGHRS and CDR2 is YFSETQ in the germline V gene. This CDR3 comprises 14 residues. The CDR3 is CASSPGGPGETQYF. DNA for the CDR3: TGCGCCAGCAGCCCGGGAGGGCCGGGTGAGACCCAGTACTTC.

The CDR3 protein is CAWSSETGQYF. CDR3 coding DNA: TGTGCCTGGAGCTCGGAAACGGGGCAGTATTTT. This chain joins TRBV30 and TRBJ2-3; D ambiguous. The CDR3 spans 11 residues. Trimming left V 3 bases short and J 11 bases short, with 12 bases between. Germline V gene data show CDR1 as GTSNPN and CDR2 as SVGIG (reference sequence).

J is TRBJ2-5 and V is TRBV4-3, with TRBD1 identical over 11 bases. CDR1 and CDR2 from the germline V gene are LGHNA and YSLEER. Trimming removed 1 base from V and 5 bases from J; junction bases left unmatched: 6. The CDR3 sequence is 16 residues long. The CDR3 bases are TGCGCCAGCAGCCAAGGGACAGGGGGCGCGTGGGAGACCCAGTACTTC. Its protein product is CASSQGTGGAWETQYF.

The chain carries TRBV2 and TRBJ2-2; D may be TRBD1 (6 bases). Trimming removed 4 bases at V and 6 bases at J, with 15 bases between. Per the germline V gene, CDR1 is SNHLY and CDR2 is FYNNEI. There are 15 residues in the CDR3. The CDR3 sequence: CASSGFWGQAGELFF. The CDR3 nucleotides are TGTGCCAGCAGTGGTTTTTGGGGGCAAGCCGGGGAGCTGTTTTTT.

The chain couples TRBV6-1 to TRBJ1-2; the D is unclear. The V and J ends lost 1 base and 4 bases respectively, with 10 bases between them. Per germline, CDR1 MNHNS and CDR2 SASEGT. The CDR3 is 14 residues long. The CDR3 is CASSEEGVSYGYTF. Written as DNA, the CDR3 is TGTGCCAGCAGTGAAGAGGGAGTTAGCTATGGCTACACCTTC.

The V and J genes are TRBV29-1 and TRBJ1-2, with 9 bases matching TRBD1. Trimming at V came to 6 bases and at J to 2 bases, leaving 7 bases not matched to a gene. Germline V gene data show CDR1 as SQVTM and CDR2 as ANQGSEA. The CDR3 runs to 14 residues. The CDR3 sequence is CSVISGTGNYGYTF. For the CDR3, the DNA is TGCAGCGTCATTAGCGGGACAGGGAACTATGGCTACACCTTC.

The chain joins TRBV11-2 to TRBJ1-3; TRBD1 agrees at 11 bases. Losses at the gene ends were 4 bases for V and 0 bases for J; bases not matched to a gene: 2. The CDR3 runs 16 residues. Germline-derived CDR1 and CDR2 are SGHAT and FQNNGV. The CDR3 here is CASSWTGGTSGNTIYF. DNA for the CDR3: TGTGCCAGCAGCTGGACAGGGGGCACCTCTGGAAACACCATATATTTT.

The chain employs TRBV6-5 and TRBJ2-1, with a tentative D call TRBD2 (5 bases). V lost 7 bases, J lost 3 bases, and 10 bases lay in between. The length of the CDR3 is 13 residues. Germline V CDR1 and CDR2: MNHEY, SVGAGI. The CDR3 loop reads CASTPTNYNEQFF. The CDR3 DNA sequence: TGTGCCAGCACTCCGACTAACTACAATGAGCAGTTCTTC.

This chain connects TRBV10-3 to TRBJ1-2; D remains ambiguous. CDR1 and CDR2 from the germline V gene are ENHRY and SYGVKD. The CDR3 totals 14 residues. The ends were cut back, 4 bases at V and 6 bases at J, with 15 bases in the middle. CDR3 sequence: CAISGTSLEDGYTF. In DNA, the CDR3 is TGTGCCATCAGTGGCACCAGCCTCGAGGATGGCTACACCTTC.

The chain joins TRBV28 to TRBJ2-7, with D perhaps TRBD1 or TRBD2 (6 bases each). CDR1 and CDR2 from the germline V gene are MDHEN and SYDVKM. Trimming removed 6 bases from V and 3 bases from J, with 18 bases in between. The CDR3 is made up of 15 amino acids. CDR3 sequence: CASSPGKGGYYEQYF. CDR3 bases: TGTGCCAGCAGCCCAGGGAAGGGGGGCTACTACGAGCAGTACTTC.

The rearrangement joins TRBV19 to TRBJ2-5; D is unresolved. CDR3 length: 12 residues. Germline CDR1 is LNHDA and CDR2 is SQIVND (reference sequence). V was shortened by 3 bases and J by 5 bases, with 7 bases between the two germline ends. The CDR3 loop is CASSMLEETQYF. The CDR3 nucleotides read TGTGCCAGTAGTATGCTTGAGGAGACCCAGTACTTC.

The chain combines TRBV19 with TRBJ1-6, with D unclear. The CDR3 covers 15 residues. V was shortened by 3 bases and J by 11 bases, with 17 bases between the two germline ends. CDR1 is LNHDA and CDR2 is SQIVND in the germline V gene (reference sequence). As DNA, the CDR3 is TGTGCCAGTAGTATCGGAAAGGAAATTGCGGCACCCCTCCACTTT. Amino acid sequence: CASSIGKEIAAPLHF.

The rearrangement joins TRBV7-2 to TRBJ2-5; tentatively, D is TRBD1 (5 bases). The J call is in doubt because the DNA end fits TRBJ2-7 better. This CDR3 region has 13 residues. CDR1 SGHTA and CDR2 FQGNSA come from the germline V gene. CDR3 loop: CASSLRQGHEQYF. The CDR3 region has the DNA TGTGCCAGCAGCTTGAGGCAGGGCCACGAGCAGTACTTC.

The genes are TRBV11-3 and TRBJ2-7; 9 nucleotides line up with TRBD2. The CDR3 sequence is 14 residues long. With V trimmed by 8 bases and J by 2 bases, 7 bases remained unmatched. Germline lookup yields CDR1 SGHNT and CDR2 YENEEA. DNA for the CDR3: TGTGCCAGCTCTCTAGCGGGACAAACCTACGAGCAGTACTTC. This codes for CASSLAGQTYEQYF. The variable domain in full, completed from reference TRBV11-3 and TRBJ2-7, reads EAGVVQSPRYKIIEKKQPVAFWCNPISGHNTLYWYLQNLGQGPELLIRYENEEAVDDSQLPKDRFSAERLKGVDSTLKIQPAELGDSAVYLCASSLAGQTYEQYFGPGTRLTVT.

The genes are TRBV5-1 and TRBJ2-1; 12 bases are shared with TRBD2. Trimming took 3 bases from V and 7 from J; bases not matched to a gene: 5. The CDR3 runs 15 residues. CDR1 and CDR2 from the germline V gene are SGHRS and YFSETQ. CDR3 sequence (DNA): TGCGCCAGCAGCTCGACTAGCGGGAGCTTAAATGAGCAGTTCTTC. Translated, it gives CASSSTSGSLNEQFF. Drawing the rest from reference TRBV5-1 and TRBJ2-1, the complete variable domain is KAGVTQTPRYLIKTRGQQVTLSCSPISGHRSVSWYQQTPGQGLQFLFEYFSETQRNKGNFPGRFSGRQFSNSRSEMNVSTLELGDSALYLCASSSTSGSLNEQFFGPGTRLTVL.

CDR3 DNA: TGTGCCAGCATCCCGGGCTACGGCACAGATACGCAGTATTTT. Its protein product is CASIPGYGTDTQYF. This chain joins TRBV28 and TRBJ2-3; D is uncertain. Germline lookup yields CDR1 MDHEN and CDR2 SYDVKM. The V end was cut by 7 bases, the J end by 1 base, with 12 bases between. CDR3 length: 14 amino acids.

V usage is TRBV19 and J usage is TRBJ1-4; D gene uncertain. Trimming removed 3 bases from V and 3 bases from J, with 11 bases in between. The length of the CDR3 is 15 residues. CDR1 and CDR2 from the germline V gene are LNHDA and SQIVND (reference sequence). CDR3 in amino acids: CASSIAWEANEKLFF. CDR3 nucleotide sequence: TGTGCCAGTAGTATTGCGTGGGAAGCTAATGAAAAACTGTTTTTT.

The V and J genes are TRBV2 and TRBJ1-1; the D is unclear. The ends were cut back, 7 bases at V and 1 base at J, with 7 bases in the middle. CDR1 and CDR2 from the germline V gene are SNHLY and FYNNEI. The CDR3 sequence is 12 residues long. As DNA, the CDR3 is TGTGCCAGCACTGATCGGAACACTGAAGCTTTCTTT. This sequence encodes CASTDRNTEAFF.

This sequence joins TRBV5-4 and TRBJ1-4; a weak D match, TRBD1 (6 bases). The CDR3 is 14 amino acids. With 4 bases removed from V and 8 bases from J, the gap between germline ends came to 15 bases. Germline CDR1 is SGHNT and CDR2 is YYREEE (reference sequence). This CDR3 is CASSNRAVQEKLFF. The DNA of the CDR3 is TGTGCCAGCAGCAACAGGGCGGTTCAGGAAAAACTGTTTTTT.

The chain uses TRBV28 and TRBJ1-1, with unresolved D. The CDR3 length is 14 residues. CDR1 MDHEN and CDR2 SYDVKM come from the germline V gene. Trimming shortened V by 5 bases and J by 0 bases, and 10 bases separated the two germline ends. CDR3 DNA: TGTGCCAGCAGTAAGTCACCCATGAACACTGAAGCTTTCTTT. Residues: CASSKSPMNTEAFF.

The J gene is TRBJ2-5, the V gene TRBV10-2; possibly TRBD2 for D (6 bases). The CDR3 has 15 residues. Germline CDR1 and CDR2: WSHSY and SAAADI. V was pared by 5 bases and J by 2 bases, with 15 bases between. DNA of the CDR3: TGCGCCAGCAGTTGGGCTAGCGTTATACAAGAGACCCAGTACTTC. It codes for CASSWASVIQETQYF.

The chain joins TRBV7-6 to TRBJ1-2; tentative D call: TRBD1 (6 bases). The CDR3 extends over 15 amino acids. CDR1 is SGHVS, CDR2 FNYEAQ, per germline. V was clipped by 6 bases and J by 7 bases, with 21 bases between them. The CDR3 DNA sequence: TGTGCCAGCAGTTTGGCGGGACAAGCGCCTATTGGCTACACCTTC. As protein: CASSLAGQAPIGYTF.

The CDR3 DNA sequence: TGTGCCAGCAAGGATAGAGGAAATGAGCAGTTCTTC. Protein product: CASKDRGNEQFF. The chain joins TRBV2 to TRBJ2-1; D is undetermined. V dropped 7 bases and J dropped 7 bases, with 11 bases sitting between them. The CDR3 contains 12 residues. The germline V gene has CDR1 SNHLY and CDR2 FYNNEI. The variable domain in full, with the rest retrieved from reference TRBV2 and TRBJ2-1, is EPEVTQTPSHQVTQMGQEVILRCVPISNHLYFYWYRQILGQKVEFLVSFYNNEISEKSEIFDDQFSVERPDGSNFTLKIRSTKLEDSAMYFCASKDRGNEQFFGPGTRLTVL.